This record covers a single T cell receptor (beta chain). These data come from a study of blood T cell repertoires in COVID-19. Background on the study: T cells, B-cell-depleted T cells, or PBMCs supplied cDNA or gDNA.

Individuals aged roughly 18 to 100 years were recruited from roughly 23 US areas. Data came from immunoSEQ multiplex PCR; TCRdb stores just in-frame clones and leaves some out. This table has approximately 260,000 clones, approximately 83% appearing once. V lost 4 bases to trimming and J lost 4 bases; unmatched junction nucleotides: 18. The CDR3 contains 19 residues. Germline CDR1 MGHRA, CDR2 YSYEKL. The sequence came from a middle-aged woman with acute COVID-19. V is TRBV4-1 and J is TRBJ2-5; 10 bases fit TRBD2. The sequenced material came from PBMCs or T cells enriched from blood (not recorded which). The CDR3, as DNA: TGCGCCAGCAGCCCTGACAGGGGCAACCTAGCGGGGGCGGCAGAGACCCAGTACTTC. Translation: CASSPDRGNLAGAAETQYF.